The 21 T cell receptor beta chains presented below share a single source sample, sequenced in a study of OX40 agonist ivuxolimab in advanced cancers. The data were produced by immunoSEQ multiplex PCR, yet TCRdb's version contains in-frame clones alone and is incomplete. The sample records about 120,000 clones, 93% being singletons. The sequences come from CD4+ or CD8+ T cells sorted from blood, collected in a trial of the OX40 agonist ivuxolimab. The receptors were gathered from an adult with an advanced solid tumor such as melanoma, head and neck, liver or kidney cancer.

CDR3 coding DNA: TGTGCCAGCAGCGCATACGCCCAGGGCCACGAGCAGTACTTC. Protein sequence: CASSAYAQGHEQYF. V gene TRBV9 combines with J gene TRBJ2-7; D possibly corresponds to TRBD1 (5 bases). The CDR3 has 14 residues. V lost 3 bases to trimming and J lost 5 bases, with 15 bases between them. The germline V gene encodes CDR1 SGDLS and CDR2 YYNGEE.

This chain joins TRBV6-6 and TRBJ2-1; 10 bases are a match to TRBD1. Germline V lookup: CDR1 MNHNY, CDR2 SVGAGI (reference sequence). V was clipped by 6 bases and J by 5 bases; unmatched bases: 7. The CDR3 is 15 amino acids. DNA of the CDR3: TGTGCCAGCAGCCTCCGGGACAGGGGAGACAATGAGCAGTTCTTC. This sequence encodes CASSLRDRGDNEQFF.

The chain carries TRBV6-1 and TRBJ1-5; D unresolved. The length of the CDR3 is 18 residues. The germline CDR1 and CDR2 sequences are MNHNS and SASEGT. V gave up 4 bases and J gave up 0 bases, with 19 bases separating them. DNA of the CDR3: TGTGCCAGCAGTGTAAGTGGGAGCCTAGTTCATAGCAATCAGCCCCAGCATTTT. It translates to CASSVSGSLVHSNQPQHF.

CDR3 amino acids: CASSVGLAGDHSNTGELFF. In DNA, the CDR3 is TGTGCCAGCAGCGTGGGACTAGCGGGGGACCACTCGAACACCGGGGAGCTGTTTTTT. The rearrangement uses TRBV9 and TRBJ2-2; 14 positions agree with TRBD2. Germline trimming cut 2 bases from V and 0 bases from J; bases unmatched to any gene: 6. The CDR3 consists of 19 residues. Per the germline V gene, CDR1 is SGDLS and CDR2 is YYNGEE.

The V call is TRBV28, the J call TRBJ1-1, with D perhaps matching TRBD1 (5 bases). CDR1 is MDHEN and CDR2 is SYDVKM in the germline V gene. The CDR3 spans 13 residues. V was trimmed by 6 bases and J by 4 bases, leaving 12 bases between them. CDR3 residues: CASSLLTGTEAFF. CDR3 coding DNA: TGTGCCAGCAGCTTGCTCACAGGCACTGAAGCTTTCTTT.

This clone was seen once. The chain recombines TRBV15 with TRBJ2-1; D may be TRBD1 (5 bases). Germline V gene data show CDR1 as LNHNV and CDR2 as YYDKDF (reference sequence). CDR3 length: 16 amino acids. V lost 0 bases and J lost 3, with 12 bases in between. Here the CDR3 reads CATSRDGAGVYNEQFF. The CDR3, as DNA: TGTGCCACCAGCAGAGATGGGGCAGGCGTCTACAATGAGCAGTTCTTC.

V gene TRBV28 combines with J gene TRBJ2-2, with D possibly being TRBD1 (7 bases). Trimming removed 5 bases at V and 2 bases at J, with 15 bases between. This CDR3 region has 16 residues. The germline V gene encodes CDR1 MDHEN and CDR2 SYDVKM. The CDR3 sequence is CASSQGGLINTGELFF. CDR3 sequence (DNA): TGTGCCAGCAGTCAGGGGGGACTGATTAACACCGGGGAGCTGTTTTTT.

The V and J genes are TRBV6-1 and TRBJ2-7, with no clear D. In germline, CDR1 is MNHNS, CDR2 SASEGT. V gave up 4 bases and J gave up 2 bases, with 12 bases separating them. This CDR3 contains 14 residues. In DNA, the CDR3 is TGTGCCAGCAGTGGTCCATGGACCCCCTACGAGCAGTACTTC. This sequence encodes CASSGPWTPYEQYF.

This sequence joins TRBV19 and TRBJ2-2; D ambiguous. CDR1 and CDR2 from the germline V gene are LNHDA and SQIVND (reference sequence). The CDR3 runs 14 residues. The V end lost 0 bases, the J end lost 1 base, and 3 bases lay between the germline ends. CDR3 DNA: TGTGCCAGTAGTATAGAGGGGAACACCGGGGAGCTGTTTTTT. Translating it yields CASSIEGNTGELFF.

A note on this clone: An end of the junction does not agree with germline; a read error may underlie this. This same CDR3 is encoded by further DNA sequences in the sample. The CDR3 here is CSVETPLETQYF. The CDR3 DNA is TGCAGTGTTGAAACCCCTCTAGAGACCCAGTACTTC. The chain carries TRBV29-1 and TRBJ2-5; D is ambiguous. Germline V gene lookup returns CDR1 SQVTM and CDR2 ANQGSEA. This CDR3 is built from 12 residues.

The gene calls are TRBV5-1 and TRBJ2-1; the D is unclear. Per the germline V gene, CDR1 is SGHRS and CDR2 is YFSETQ. V lost 4 bases to trimming and J lost 2 bases, with 13 bases between them. This CDR3 is built from 15 residues. CDR3 DNA sequence: TGCGCCAGCAGCGTCTCTCCGGTGGCCTACAATGAGCAGTTCTTC. Translation gives CASSVSPVAYNEQFF.

The chain is built from TRBV2 and TRBJ2-5; weak D call: TRBD2 (7 bases). Germline assignment: CDR1 SNHLY and CDR2 FYNNEI. This CDR3 is built from 15 residues. With 1 base removed from V and 2 bases from J, the gap between germline ends came to 11 bases. In nucleotides, the CDR3 is TGTGCCAGCAGTGAAGAGGCGGGGGCGCAAGAGACCCAGTACTTC. It is translated as CASSEEAGAQETQYF. Full variable domain (remainder filled in from reference TRBV2 and TRBJ2-5): EPEVTQTPSHQVTQMGQEVILRCVPISNHLYFYWYRQILGQKVEFLVSFYNNEISEKSEIFDDQFSVERPDGSNFTLKIRSTKLEDSAMYFCASSEEAGAQETQYFGPGTRLLVL.

This clone was seen just once. The chain joins TRBV5-5 to TRBJ2-3; D call uncertain. Trimming left V 4 bases short and J 2 bases short, with 14 bases between. Germline V gives CDR1 SGHKS, CDR2 YYEKEE (reference sequence). The CDR3 is made up of 15 amino acids. The CDR3 nucleotides read TGTGCCAGCAGCGCACTGCCAAGCCACACAGATACGCAGTATTTT. Encoded protein: CASSALPSHTDTQYF.

The CDR3, as DNA: TGCGCCAGCGTGGGTGGAGGAGGCCTGGGCGGGCGGAGCTCCTACAATGAGCAGTTCTTC. It translates to CASVGGGGLGGRSSYNEQFF. The chain combines TRBV5-1 with TRBJ2-1, with D tentatively TRBD2 (5 bases). Trimming removed 7 bases at V and 0 bases at J, with 29 bases between. The CDR3 length is 20 residues. Germline V gives CDR1 SGHRS, CDR2 YFSETQ.

J is TRBJ1-2 and V is TRBV18, with D unclear. Germline loops: CDR1 KGHSH, CDR2 LQKENI. V was trimmed by 2 bases and J by 4 bases, leaving 8 bases between them. This CDR3 has 13 residues. The CDR3 region has the DNA TGTGCCAGCTCACCAAAGGAGACCTATGGCTACACCTTC. Residues: CASSPKETYGYTF.

V gene TRBV2 combines with J gene TRBJ1-2; D gene uncertain. This CDR3 spans 14 amino acids. Germline values: CDR1 SNHLY, CDR2 FYNNEI. Trimming shortened V by 4 bases and J by 1 base, and 10 bases separated the two germline ends. The CDR3 coding sequence is TGTGCCAGCAGTGGAGGCCGAAATAACTATGGCTACACCTTC. It encodes CASSGGRNNYGYTF.

The DNA of the CDR3 is TGTGCCACCGGGACTAGCGGGGGACTAAACGAGCAGTACTTC. Amino acid sequence: CATGTSGGLNEQYF. The chain is built from TRBV10-3 and TRBJ2-7, with 14 bases lining up with TRBD2. V lost 10 bases, J lost 5 bases, and 7 bases stayed unmatched. Germline V CDR1 and CDR2: ENHRY, SYGVKD. The CDR3 spans 14 residues.

The chain combines TRBV9 with TRBJ1-4; D uncertain. The germline V gene encodes CDR1 SGDLS and CDR2 YYNGEE. The V gene lost 1 base and the J gene lost 3 bases, with 10 bases spanning the gap. This CDR3 has 15 residues. CDR3: CASSVFKGPNEKLFF. In nucleotides, the CDR3 is TGTGCCAGCAGCGTATTCAAGGGCCCTAATGAAAAACTGTTTTTT.

This chain links TRBV4-2 with TRBJ2-2, with 9 positions matching TRBD1. With V trimmed by 3 bases and J by 2 bases, 4 bases remained unmatched. CDR1 and CDR2 (germline): LGHNA, YNFKEQ. This CDR3 is built from 16 residues. Here the CDR3 DNA reads TGTGCCAGCAGCCATCCGGGACAGGGAAACACCGGGGAGCTGTTTTTT. This translates into CASSHPGQGNTGELFF.

V gene TRBV18 combines with J gene TRBJ2-5; D is undetermined. V lost 6 bases and J lost 4, with 12 bases in between. Germline CDR1 KGHSH, CDR2 LQKENI. CDR3 length: 13 residues. CDR3 sequence: CASSESGVETQYF. The CDR3 DNA sequence: TGTGCCAGCTCGGAGTCTGGGGTAGAGACCCAGTACTTC.

The chain links TRBV19 to TRBJ2-6; tentative D call: TRBD2 (6 bases). Trimming removed 5 bases at V and 3 bases at J, with 20 bases between. CDR3 length: 18 residues. Germline V gene sequence: CDR1 LNHDA, CDR2 SQIVND (reference sequence). CDR3: CASSLSAQPGLGANVLTF. The CDR3 DNA sequence: TGTGCCAGTAGTCTCTCCGCCCAACCGGGACTTGGGGCCAACGTCCTGACTTTC. Variable domain in full (rest from reference TRBV19 and TRBJ2-6): DGGITQSPKYLFRKEGQNVTLSCEQNLNHDAMYWYRQDPGQGLRLIYYSQIVNDFQKGDIAEGYSVSREKKESFPLTVTSAQKNPTAFYLCASSLSAQPGLGANVLTFGAGSRLTVL.